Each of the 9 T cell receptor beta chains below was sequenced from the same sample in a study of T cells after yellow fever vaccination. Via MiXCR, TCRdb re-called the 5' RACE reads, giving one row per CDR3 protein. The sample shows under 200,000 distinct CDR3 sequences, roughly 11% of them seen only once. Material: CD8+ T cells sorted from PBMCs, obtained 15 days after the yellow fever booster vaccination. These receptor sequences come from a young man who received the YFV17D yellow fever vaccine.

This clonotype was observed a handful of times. The CDR3 DNA reads as TGTGCCAGCAGCGTTTATAACACCGGGGAGCTGTTTTTT. Translated, it gives CASSVYNTGELFF. This chain uses TRBV9 with TRBJ2-2, with no clear D. Between the trimmed V and J ends, which lost 2 bases and 2 bases, there was a span of 4 bases. The CDR3 length is 13 residues. CDR1 is SGDLS and CDR2 is YYNGEE in the germline V gene.

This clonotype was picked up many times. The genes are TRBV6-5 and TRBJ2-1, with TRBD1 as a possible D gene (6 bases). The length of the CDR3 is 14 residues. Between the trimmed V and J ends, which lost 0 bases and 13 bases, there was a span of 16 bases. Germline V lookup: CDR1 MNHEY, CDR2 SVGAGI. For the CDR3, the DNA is TGTGCCAGCAGTTACTCGAGCCCGCAGGGGTTCCAGTTCTTC. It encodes CASSYSSPQGFQFF.

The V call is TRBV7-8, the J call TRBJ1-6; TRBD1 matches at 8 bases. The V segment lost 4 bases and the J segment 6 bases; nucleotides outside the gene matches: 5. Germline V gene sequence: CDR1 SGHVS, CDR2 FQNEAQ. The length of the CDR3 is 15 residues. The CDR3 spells CASSSVDRANSPLHF. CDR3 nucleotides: TGTGCCAGCAGCTCGGTGGACAGGGCTAATTCACCCCTCCACTTT.

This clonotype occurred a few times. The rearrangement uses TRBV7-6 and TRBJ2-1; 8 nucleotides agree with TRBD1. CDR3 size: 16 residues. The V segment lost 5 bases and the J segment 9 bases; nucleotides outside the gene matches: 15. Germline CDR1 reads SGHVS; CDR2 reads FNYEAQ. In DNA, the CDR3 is TGTGCCAGCAGCCCAGACTGGGGCAGGGGGCGGGGTGAGCAGTTCTTC. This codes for CASSPDWGRGRGEQFF.

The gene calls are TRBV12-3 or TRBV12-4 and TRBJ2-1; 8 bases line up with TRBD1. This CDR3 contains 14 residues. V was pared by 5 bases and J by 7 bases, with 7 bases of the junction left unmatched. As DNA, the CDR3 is TGTGCCAGCAGTCAGGGGGCCGCTGGTAATGAGCAGTTCTTC. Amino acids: CASSQGAAGNEQFF.

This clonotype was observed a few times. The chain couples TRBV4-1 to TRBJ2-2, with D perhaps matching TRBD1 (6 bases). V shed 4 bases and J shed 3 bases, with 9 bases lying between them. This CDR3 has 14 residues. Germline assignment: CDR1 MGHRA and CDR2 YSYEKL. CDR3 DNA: TGCGCCAGCAGCCCCGACAGGTACACCGGGGAGCTGTTTTTT. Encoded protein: CASSPDRYTGELFF.

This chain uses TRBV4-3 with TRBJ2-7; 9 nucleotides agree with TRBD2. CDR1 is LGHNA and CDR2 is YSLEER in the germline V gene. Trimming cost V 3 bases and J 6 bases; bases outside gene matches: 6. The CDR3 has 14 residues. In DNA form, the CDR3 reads TGCGCCAGCAGCCAGGGACTAGCAAACAGCGAGCAGTACGTC. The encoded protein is CASSQGLANSEQYV.

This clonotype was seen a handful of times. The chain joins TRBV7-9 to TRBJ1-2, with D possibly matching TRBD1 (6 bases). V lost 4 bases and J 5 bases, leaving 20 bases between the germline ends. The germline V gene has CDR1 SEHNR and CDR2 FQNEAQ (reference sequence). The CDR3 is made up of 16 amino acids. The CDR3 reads CASSSTDRPERYGYTF. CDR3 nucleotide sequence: TGTGCCAGCAGCTCTACGGACAGACCCGAAAGATATGGCTACACCTTC. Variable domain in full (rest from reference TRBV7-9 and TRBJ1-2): DTGVSQNPRHKITKRGQNVTFRCDPISEHNRLYWYRQTLGQGPEFLTYFQNEAQLEKSRLLSDRFSAERPKGSFSTLEIQRTEQGDSAMYLCASSSTDRPERYGYTFGSGTRLTVV.

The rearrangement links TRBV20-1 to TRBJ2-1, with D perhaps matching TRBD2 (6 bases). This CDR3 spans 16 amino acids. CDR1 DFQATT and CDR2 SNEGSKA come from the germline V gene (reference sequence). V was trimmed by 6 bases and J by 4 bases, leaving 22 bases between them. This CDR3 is CSAIGLSGTPYNEQFF. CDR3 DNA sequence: TGCAGTGCCATAGGGCTGTCCGGGACTCCTTACAATGAGCAGTTCTTC.